One sample yielded the 15 T cell receptor beta chains listed below, sequenced in a study of T cell repertoires in cytomegalovirus infection. These receptors have no known antigen. TCRdb passed the reads through MiXCR, listing each CDR3 protein once. Of roughly 49,000 distinct CDR3 sequences in the sample, 20% to 25% were seen once. The sequencing sample was made of PBMCs, sequenced either directly or after in vitro stimulation (not recorded which). The receptors here all came from a human donor in good health (CMV status not recorded). Some clones in this sample may be carry-over from other donors' samples.

This clonotype came up many times. The rearrangement uses TRBV7-2 and TRBJ1-5; D is uncertain. CDR3 length: 15 residues. Germline CDR1 reads SGHTA; CDR2 reads FQGNSA. V was shortened by 0 bases and J by 5 bases, with 11 bases between the two germline ends. The CDR3 sequence: CASSLALGSDQPQHF. The CDR3 bases are TGTGCCAGCAGCTTAGCGTTAGGAAGTGATCAGCCCCAGCATTTT.

The table lists this clonotype with many counts. The V call is TRBV6-5, the J call TRBJ2-7; the match to TRBD1 covers 7 bases. Germline V CDR1 and CDR2: MNHEY, SVGAGI. The length of the CDR3 is 16 residues. Trimming removed 0 bases from V and 3 bases from J; junction bases left unmatched: 8. The CDR3: CASSYSGQSSLYEQYF. CDR3 in DNA: TGTGCCAGCAGTTACTCGGGACAGAGTAGCCTCTACGAGCAGTACTTC.

This clonotype was seen many times. This chain connects TRBV19 to TRBJ1-1; D not certain. V was clipped by 3 bases and J by 3 bases, with 17 bases between them. This CDR3 spans 16 amino acids. Germline CDR1 is LNHDA and CDR2 is SQIVND (reference sequence). CDR3 DNA: TGTGCCAGTAGTATCCCCCGCTCTCGGGATGACACTGAAGCTTTCTTT. This gives the protein CASSIPRSRDDTEAFF.

This chain links TRBV2 with TRBJ2-5; either TRBD1 or TRBD2 may supply D (5 bases each). Germline CDR1 is SNHLY and CDR2 is FYNNEI. Deletions cut 4 bases from V and 4 bases from J, with 13 bases between. The CDR3 totals 14 residues. For the CDR3, the DNA is TGTGCCAGCAGTGGGCATGGGGGTGGAGAGACCCAGTACTTC. Its protein product is CASSGHGGGETQYF.

This clonotype was detected a few times. This rearrangement joins TRBV19 to TRBJ1-4; TRBD1 aligns across 11 bases. This CDR3 has 15 amino acids. Unmatched junction bases numbered 6, after V lost 4 bases and J lost 8 bases. CDR1 and CDR2 from the germline V gene are LNHDA and SQIVND (reference sequence). The CDR3: CASSRTGGAEEKLFF. For the CDR3, the DNA is TGTGCCAGTAGTAGGACAGGGGGCGCTGAGGAAAAACTGTTTTTT.

This clonotype was detected ten times or more. DNA of the CDR3: TGTGCCAGCAGCTTAGTTGGGGGGGGGGGCGAAAAACTGTTTTTT. Translated, it gives CASSLVGGGGEKLFF. This sequence joins TRBV7-2 and TRBJ1-4, with D perhaps TRBD1 (6 bases). The CDR3 is 15 residues long. CDR1 and CDR2 (germline): SGHTA, FQGNSA. Trimming shortened V by 1 base and J by 8 bases, and 14 bases separated the two germline ends.

This clonotype was seen a handful of times. V usage is TRBV5-6 and J usage is TRBJ1-3; TRBD1 matches 7 bases. The CDR3 is 17 residues long. Germline loops: CDR1 SGHDT, CDR2 YYEEEE. The V and J ends lost 0 bases and 0 bases, in that order; junction bases with no gene match: 6. CDR3: CASSLVGGPLSGNTIYF. DNA for the CDR3: TGTGCCAGCAGCTTGGTAGGGGGCCCCCTCTCTGGAAACACCATATATTTT.

Regarding this clonotype: One junction end does not reproduce the germline sequence, and a read error may be involved. The V and J genes are TRBV5-6 and TRBJ1-1; D unresolved. Per germline, CDR1 SGHDT and CDR2 YYEEEE. The CDR3 length is 11 residues. CDR3 in amino acids: CTSSLGTEAFF. CDR3 nucleotides: TGTACCAGCAGCTTGGGTACTGAAGCTTTCTTT.

V gene TRBV4-1 combines with J gene TRBJ1-2; 8 bases align to TRBD1. The junction had 6 bases not matched to a gene; V was cut back by 3 bases and J by 6 bases. CDR1 is MGHRA and CDR2 is YSYEKL in the germline V gene. The CDR3 runs 14 residues. This CDR3 is CASSHHGQGNGYTF. DNA of the CDR3: TGCGCCAGCAGCCATCACGGACAGGGTAATGGCTACACCTTC.

This clonotype was counted a single time. The chain links TRBV2 to TRBJ1-1; D is undetermined. The CDR3 runs 14 residues. CDR1 is SNHLY and CDR2 is FYNNEI in the germline V gene. With 7 bases removed from V and 8 bases from J, the gap between germline ends came to 20 bases. This chain's CDR3 is CASTPSLSLPEAFF. The CDR3 DNA sequence: TGTGCCAGCACCCCAAGTTTGTCCTTGCCAGAAGCTTTCTTT.

This clonotype was counted ten times or more. The rearrangement joins TRBV7-2 to TRBJ1-4, with D tentatively TRBD1 (5 bases). From germline, CDR1 is SGHTA and CDR2 FQGNSA. The CDR3 length is 15 residues. The V and J ends lost 1 base and 8 bases respectively, with 14 bases between them. In nucleotides, the CDR3 is TGTGCCAGCAGCTTAGACAGGCGGCTCGGGGAAAAACTGTTTTTT. Translated, it gives CASSLDRRLGEKLFF. The variable domain in full, completed from reference TRBV7-2 and TRBJ1-4, reads GAGVSQSPSNKVTEKGKDVELRCDPISGHTALYWYRQSLGQGLEFLIYFQGNSAPDKSGLPSDRFSAERTGGSVSTLTIQRTQQEDSAVYLCASSLDRRLGEKLFFGSGTQLSVL.

The chain recombines TRBV20-1 with TRBJ2-5, with D possibly matching TRBD2 (5 bases). Deletions cut 5 bases from V and 5 bases from J, with 15 bases between. Per the germline V gene, CDR1 is DFQATT and CDR2 is SNEGSKA (reference sequence). This CDR3 is 13 amino acids long. The CDR3 sequence is CSAHRSGEETQYF. As DNA, the CDR3 is TGCAGTGCTCACAGAAGTGGGGAGGAGACCCAGTACTTC.

This clonotype was observed many times. The chain joins TRBV7-6 to TRBJ2-5; D might be TRBD1 or TRBD2, each matching 5 bases. The CDR3 has 16 residues. Germline V lookup: CDR1 SGHVS, CDR2 FNYEAQ. V lost 5 bases, J lost 0 bases, and 16 bases lay in between. DNA of the CDR3: TGTGCCAGCAGCCCCAGGTCGGGACGGAACCAAGAGACCCAGTACTTC. It codes for CASSPRSGRNQETQYF.

The rearrangement links TRBV18 to TRBJ2-7; D uncertain. Trimming cost V 4 bases and J 3 bases, with 10 bases left between them. The CDR3 sequence is 13 residues long. CDR1 and CDR2 (germline): KGHSH, LQKENI. The chain's CDR3 is CASSQPDVYEQYF. CDR3 in DNA: TGTGCCAGCTCACAACCGGACGTCTACGAGCAGTACTTC.

The rearrangement uses TRBV28 and TRBJ2-1; the D is unclear. The CDR3 totals 12 residues. Germline values: CDR1 MDHEN, CDR2 SYDVKM. V lost 5 bases and J lost 7, with 9 bases in between. Here the CDR3 reads CASSQGPNEQFF. In nucleotides, the CDR3 is TGTGCCAGCAGTCAAGGGCCGAATGAGCAGTTCTTC.